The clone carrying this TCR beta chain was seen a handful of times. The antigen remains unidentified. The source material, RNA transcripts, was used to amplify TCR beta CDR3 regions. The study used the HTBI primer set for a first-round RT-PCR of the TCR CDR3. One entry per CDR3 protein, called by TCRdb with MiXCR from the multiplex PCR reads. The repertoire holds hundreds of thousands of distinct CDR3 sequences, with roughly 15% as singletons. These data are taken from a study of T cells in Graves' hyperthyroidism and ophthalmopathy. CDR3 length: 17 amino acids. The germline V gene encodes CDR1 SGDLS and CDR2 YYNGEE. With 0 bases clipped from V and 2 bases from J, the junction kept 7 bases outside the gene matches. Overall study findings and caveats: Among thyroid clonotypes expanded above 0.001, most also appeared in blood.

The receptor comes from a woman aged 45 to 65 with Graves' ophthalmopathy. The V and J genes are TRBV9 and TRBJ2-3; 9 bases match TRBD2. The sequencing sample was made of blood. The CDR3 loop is CASSVEASGGFTDTQYF. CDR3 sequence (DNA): TGTGCCAGCAGCGTAGAGGCCAGCGGGGGGTTCACAGATACGCAGTATTTT. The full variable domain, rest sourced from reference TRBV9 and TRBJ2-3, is DSGVTQTPKHLITATGQRVTLRCSPRSGDLSVYWYQQSLDQGLQFLIQYYNGEERAKGNILERFSAQQFPDLHSELNLSSLELGDSALYFCASSVEASGGFTDTQYFGPGTRLTVL.